The 7 T cell receptor beta chains presented below share a single source sample, sequenced in a study of blood T cell repertoires in COVID-19. Clones were sequenced by immunoSEQ multiplex PCR, and TCRdb holds only the in-frame ones, with some missing. The repertoire holds over 90,000 clones, about 91% seen once, with less than 4.5% in the top ten. Input material: peripheral blood. These receptors were obtained from a man aged 18 to 30 with acute or convalescent COVID-19.

This rearrangement joins TRBV3-1 (or the pseudogene TRBV3-2) to TRBJ1-1; TRBD1 is a possible D gene (6 bases). Trimming shortened V by 1 base and J by 0 bases, and 9 bases separated the two germline ends. CDR1 LGHDT and CDR2 YNNKEL come from the germline V gene (reference sequence). The CDR3 contains 15 residues. The CDR3: CASSQGDRMNTEAFF. DNA for the CDR3: TGTGCCAGCAGCCAAGGTGACAGGATGAACACTGAAGCTTTCTTT.

This clone was counted a single time. The chain is built from TRBV29-1 and TRBJ2-1, with TRBD1 matching over 9 bases. J lost 8 bases, V lost 7 bases, and 12 bases had no gene match. Germline CDR1 and CDR2: SQVTM and ANQGSEA. CDR3 length: 14 amino acids. CDR3 residues: CSGSQGATVDEQFF. DNA for the CDR3: TGCAGCGGGTCACAGGGGGCGACTGTCGATGAGCAGTTCTTC.

The chain combines TRBV15 with TRBJ1-1; D possibly corresponds to TRBD1 (5 bases). V lost 2 bases and J 2 bases, leaving 9 bases between the germline ends. The germline CDR1 and CDR2 sequences are LNHNV and YYDKDF (reference sequence). The CDR3 length is 14 residues. The CDR3 loop is CATSRFDSNTEAFF. For the CDR3, the DNA is TGTGCCACCAGCAGATTTGACAGTAACACTGAAGCTTTCTTT.

The chain employs TRBV27 and TRBJ2-3; 10 bases line up with TRBD2. The CDR3 is made up of 17 amino acids. CDR1 is MNHEY and CDR2 is SMNVEV in the germline V gene (reference sequence). V gave up 0 bases and J gave up 2 bases; unmatched junction bases: 5. CDR3 sequence (DNA): TGTGCCAGCAGTTTATCGAGGCTAGCGGGGGACACAGATACGCAGTATTTT. Its translation: CASSLSRLAGDTDTQYF.

The CDR3 DNA reads as TGTGCCAGCAGTGAAGTTGAGAGAGGACTTGGCTATAATTCACCCCTCCACTTT. This codes for CASSEVERGLGYNSPLHF. The genes are TRBV6-1 and TRBJ1-6; D ambiguous. The germline V gene encodes CDR1 MNHNS and CDR2 SASEGT. The CDR3 loop spans 18 amino acids. The germline V and J ends were trimmed by 1 base and 3 bases, with 16 bases remaining between them.

This clone has only one observation. V is TRBV7-8 and J is TRBJ1-2; the match to TRBD1 covers 8 bases. V was clipped by 5 bases and J by 4 bases; unmatched bases: 6. The CDR3 loop spans 14 amino acids. In germline, CDR1 is SGHVS, CDR2 FQNEAQ. The CDR3 protein is CASSHTGGTYGYTF. The CDR3 DNA reads as TGTGCCAGCAGCCACACAGGGGGGACCTATGGCTACACCTTC.

The chain employs TRBV19 and TRBJ2-3; 11 bases map to TRBD2. CDR3 size: 16 residues. Germline CDR1 LNHDA, CDR2 SQIVND (reference sequence). The V segment lost 4 bases and the J segment 3 bases; nucleotides outside the gene matches: 6. This CDR3 is CASSSRLAGNTDTQYF. The DNA of the CDR3 is TGTGCCAGTAGTAGCAGACTAGCGGGAAATACAGATACGCAGTATTTT. Variable domain in full (rest from reference TRBV19 and TRBJ2-3): DGGITQSPKYLFRKEGQNVTLSCEQNLNHDAMYWYRQDPGQGLRLIYYSQIVNDFQKGDIAEGYSVSREKKESFPLTVTSAQKNPTAFYLCASSSRLAGNTDTQYFGPGTRLTVL.